These 29 T cell receptor beta chains share one sample of origin, sequenced in a study of T cells in Graves' hyperthyroidism and ophthalmopathy. TCR beta CDR3 regions were amplified from RNA transcripts. First-round RT-PCR targeting the TCR CDR3 was performed with the HTBI primer set. One entry per CDR3 protein results from TCRdb running MiXCR on the multiplex PCR reads. Among roughly 750,000 distinct CDR3 sequences listed, roughly 15% were seen once. Material: blood. All receptors come from a man aged 18 to 30 with Graves' hyperthyroidism.

Note on this clonotype: This may arise from a read error, as a much more abundant clone is one base away. This chain joins TRBV11-2 and TRBJ1-1; TRBD1 might be the D (5 bases). Germline V CDR1 and CDR2: SGHAT, FQNNGV. The CDR3 is made up of 14 amino acids. In nucleotides, the CDR3 is TGTGTCAGCAGCGCGTTCAGGGCGGACACTGAAGCTTTCTTT. Its translation is CVSSAFRADTEAFF.

This clonotype has just a few counts. The V gene is TRBV4-2, the J gene TRBJ2-3; 7 bases are a match to TRBD2. The germline gives CDR1 LGHNA, CDR2 YNFKEQ. Trimming at V came to 1 base and at J to 5 bases, leaving 6 bases not matched to a gene. This CDR3 has 15 amino acids. The CDR3: CASSQGGLEGDTQYF. The CDR3 DNA reads TGTGCCAGCAGCCAAGGAGGACTAGAGGGAGATACGCAGTATTTT.

This clonotype was seen a handful of times. The chain employs TRBV7-9 and TRBJ2-7; D unresolved. V gave up 2 bases and J gave up 2 bases, with 10 bases separating them. Germline assignment: CDR1 SEHNR and CDR2 FQNEAQ (reference sequence). The CDR3 totals 14 residues. CDR3 protein: CASSLSWAAYEQYF. CDR3 DNA: TGTGCCAGCAGCTTATCGTGGGCGGCCTACGAGCAGTACTTC.

This clonotype was observed at least ten times. This chain uses TRBV2 with TRBJ2-5; the match to TRBD2 covers 7 bases. CDR1 SNHLY and CDR2 FYNNEI come from the germline V gene. Trimming at V came to 7 bases and at J to 0 bases, leaving 8 bases not matched to a gene. The CDR3 extends over 15 amino acids. CDR3 sequence reads: CASKRRETYQETQYF. In nucleotides, the CDR3 is TGTGCCAGCAAGAGGCGGGAGACGTACCAAGAGACCCAGTACTTC.

The chain links TRBV19 to TRBJ2-1, with D possibly TRBD1 on 5 matching bases. The germline V gene encodes CDR1 LNHDA and CDR2 SQIVND (reference sequence). Trimming took 3 bases from V and 2 from J, leaving 8 bases between them. The CDR3 extends over 14 amino acids. The CDR3 DNA is TGTGCCAGTAGTATGACAGTAACCTACAATGAGCAGTTCTTC. It translates to CASSMTVTYNEQFF.

The chain combines TRBV7-2 with TRBJ2-6; D might be TRBD1 (5 bases). Trimming pared 5 bases from V and 0 bases from J, leaving 20 bases between. This CDR3 is 19 amino acids long. Germline V gene data show CDR1 as SGHTA and CDR2 as FQGNSA. The CDR3 here is CASSKRGGGVDSGANVLTF. Here the CDR3 DNA reads TGTGCCAGCAGCAAAAGGGGTGGTGGGGTAGACTCTGGGGCCAACGTCCTGACTTTC.

The chain couples TRBV5-1 to TRBJ1-4; tentative D call: TRBD1 (6 bases). The V and J ends lost 2 bases and 6 bases respectively, with 11 bases between them. There are 14 residues in the CDR3. Germline lookup yields CDR1 SGHRS and CDR2 YFSETQ. In DNA form, the CDR3 reads TGCGCCAGCAGCTTCCGGGGGGCGGATGAAAAACTGTTTTTT. Its translation: CASSFRGADEKLFF.

This clonotype was observed many times. The V call is TRBV10-3, the J call TRBJ1-2; 8 bases map to TRBD1. CDR1 ENHRY and CDR2 SYGVKD come from the germline V gene. Unmatched junction bases numbered 12, after V lost 11 bases and J lost 4 bases. There are 14 residues in the CDR3. The CDR3 DNA follows: TGTGCCGTCAAGGCGACAGGGGATTCCTATGGCTACACCTTC. This encodes CAVKATGDSYGYTF.

The chain combines TRBV30 with TRBJ2-2, with a weak D call TRBD2 (5 bases). Between the trimmed V and J ends, which lost 6 bases and 5 bases, there was a span of 16 bases. Germline-derived CDR1 and CDR2 are GTSNPN and SVGIG (reference sequence). This CDR3 contains 14 residues. The CDR3 nucleotides read TGTGCCTGCCCCGGGGTGGTAACGACCGGGGAGCTGTTTTTT. Its protein product is CACPGVVTTGELFF.

The genes are TRBV27 and TRBJ1-1, with D unresolved. Germline CDR1 MNHEY, CDR2 SMNVEV (reference sequence). Trimming cost V 1 base and J 3 bases, with 9 bases left between them. CDR3 length: 14 amino acids. CDR3 DNA: TGTGCCAGCAGTTTATTTTCCGAGGACACTGAAGCTTTCTTT. Amino acids: CASSLFSEDTEAFF.

This clonotype was seen many times. V and J are TRBV6-1 and TRBJ2-3; TRBD1 is a possible D gene (6 bases). Germline V gene sequence: CDR1 MNHNS, CDR2 SASEGT. With 5 bases removed from V and 6 bases from J, the gap between germline ends came to 18 bases. The CDR3 contains 15 residues. CDR3 in amino acids: CASSSGTTLADTQYF. CDR3 nucleotides: TGTGCCAGCAGTTCCGGGACAACCTTGGCGGATACGCAGTATTTT.

The chain combines TRBV4-2 with TRBJ2-2; possibly TRBD1 for D (6 bases). Trimming took off 0 bases at V and 7 bases at J, with 18 bases between the two ends. The CDR3 has 17 amino acids. Germline loops: CDR1 LGHNA, CDR2 YNFKEQ. The CDR3 region has the DNA TGTGCCAGCAGCCAAGATCAAGGAAGGGGGTGGGTCGGGGAGCTGTTTTTT. Amino acid sequence: CASSQDQGRGWVGELFF.

J is TRBJ1-1 and V is TRBV6-5; TRBD1 agrees at 7 bases. This CDR3 has 15 amino acids. V shed 2 bases and J 3 bases; nucleotides not matched to a gene: 6. CDR1 and CDR2 from the germline V gene are MNHEY and SVGAGI. Here the CDR3 reads CASSYGQAFDTEAFF. CDR3 nucleotide sequence: TGTGCCAGCAGTTACGGACAGGCCTTCGACACTGAAGCTTTCTTT.

This clonotype has just a few counts. The chain uses TRBV12-3 or TRBV12-4 and TRBJ2-3, with D uncertain. The ends were cut back, 7 bases at V and 6 bases at J, with 11 bases in the middle. This CDR3 has 12 residues. The chain's CDR3 is CASTLRLDTQYF. In DNA form, the CDR3 reads TGTGCCAGCACACTTAGGCTGGATACGCAGTATTTT.

This clonotype was picked up many times. The rearrangement joins TRBV2 to TRBJ1-2, with a possible D match to TRBD1 (6 bases). Germline CDR1 is SNHLY and CDR2 is FYNNEI. The V and J ends lost 4 bases and 4 bases respectively, with 10 bases between them. The CDR3 extends over 13 amino acids. The CDR3 bases are TGTGCCAGCAGTGGGGACACTCTCTATGGCTACACCTTC. Translating gives CASSGDTLYGYTF.

This clonotype occurred many times. The gene calls are TRBV27 and TRBJ2-3; 12 nucleotides match TRBD2. The CDR3 sequence is 17 residues long. J was trimmed by 3 bases and V by 4 bases; bases with no gene match: 8. CDR1 is MNHEY, CDR2 SMNVEV, per germline (reference sequence). CDR3 nucleotides: TGTGCCAGCAGTTCCCTGACTAGCGGGAGCAGAACAGATACGCAGTATTTT. It codes for CASSSLTSGSRTDTQYF.

Many counts were recorded for this clonotype. The chain carries TRBV6-2 or TRBV6-3 and TRBJ2-1; 9 bases fit TRBD2. The germline gives CDR1 MNHEY, CDR2 SVGEGT. The CDR3 spans 17 residues. Trimming at V came to 1 base and at J to 6 bases, leaving 10 bases not matched to a gene. The CDR3 protein is CASSYWVLAGPSNEQFF. CDR3 DNA: TGTGCCAGCAGTTACTGGGTCCTAGCGGGACCGTCCAATGAGCAGTTCTTC.

This clonotype was counted ten times or more. CDR3 in DNA: TGTGCCAGCAGTAAACTCAATGAGCAGTTCTTC. Its translation is CASSKLNEQFF. The chain couples TRBV6-1 to TRBJ2-1; D remains ambiguous. This CDR3 has 11 residues. Trimming removed 5 bases at V and 6 bases at J, with 5 bases between. The V gene's germline CDR1 is MNHNS and CDR2 SASEGT.

This clonotype came up many times. V gene TRBV7-9 combines with J gene TRBJ2-7; 12 bases map to TRBD2. Germline trimming cut 3 bases from V and 6 bases from J; bases unmatched to any gene: 18. The V gene's germline CDR1 is SEHNR and CDR2 FQNEAQ (reference sequence). CDR3 size: 19 residues. CDR3 nucleotides: TGTGCCAGCAGCTTCCCGGGACAGGGGAGACTAGCGGGAGACTTCGAGCAGTACTTC. This gives the protein CASSFPGQGRLAGDFEQYF.

This clonotype appeared many times. The V call is TRBV20-1, the J call TRBJ2-1, with D unclear. Germline V gene sequence: CDR1 DFQATT, CDR2 SNEGSKA (reference sequence). The V end was cut by 5 bases, the J end by 12 bases, with 17 bases between. The CDR3 covers 12 residues. In DNA, the CDR3 is TGCAGTGCTGGTCGTCTGGCAACGGGGCAGTTCTTC. It yields the protein CSAGRLATGQFF.

The chain combines TRBV27 with TRBJ2-3, with D uncertain. Germline V CDR1 and CDR2: MNHEY, SMNVEV (reference sequence). V was clipped by 0 bases and J by 1 base, with 8 bases between them. The CDR3 has 15 amino acids. The CDR3 DNA is TGTGCCAGCAGTTTATCGACCCGGGGCACAGATACGCAGTATTTT. Protein product: CASSLSTRGTDTQYF.

At least ten counts were recorded for this clonotype. The CDR3 coding sequence is TGCGCCAGCAGCTTGGAGGGCTACACCTACGAGCAGTACTTC. Amino acids: CASSLEGYTYEQYF. The V call is TRBV5-1, the J call TRBJ2-7; no reliable D call. Germline loops: CDR1 SGHRS, CDR2 YFSETQ. Deletions cut 0 bases from V and 2 bases from J, with 9 bases between. The CDR3 consists of 14 residues. Variable domain in full (rest from reference TRBV5-1 and TRBJ2-7): KAGVTQTPRYLIKTRGQQVTLSCSPISGHRSVSWYQQTPGQGLQFLFEYFSETQRNKGNFPGRFSGRQFSNSRSEMNVSTLELGDSALYLCASSLEGYTYEQYFGPGTRLTVT.

The chain employs TRBV4-2 and TRBJ2-2; no clear D. V lost 1 base and J 1 base, leaving 10 bases between the germline ends. Looked up from germline, CDR1 is LGHNA and CDR2 is YNFKEQ. This CDR3 has 16 amino acids. CDR3 nucleotides: TGTGCCAGCAGCCAAGGCGCGGCTGAGAACACCGGGGAGCTGTTTTTT. Its protein product is CASSQGAAENTGELFF.

This clonotype was counted between two and nine times. V and J are TRBV4-3 and TRBJ2-7, with 9 bases fitting TRBD2. Looked up from germline, CDR1 is LGHNA and CDR2 is YSLEER. Unmatched junction bases numbered 18, after V lost 3 bases and J lost 3 bases. The CDR3 extends over 19 amino acids. The CDR3 loop is CASSHRETSGGAVVYEQYF. As DNA, the CDR3 is TGCGCCAGCAGCCATAGAGAGACTAGCGGAGGAGCGGTCGTCTACGAGCAGTACTTC.

Many counts were recorded for this clonotype. This CDR3 reads CASLSTDTQYF. Written as DNA, the CDR3 is TGTGCCAGTTTGTCCACAGATACGCAGTATTTT. The chain has TRBV2 and TRBJ2-3; no definite D call. Trimming cost V 9 bases and J 2 bases, with 6 bases left between them. Per the germline V gene, CDR1 is SNHLY and CDR2 is FYNNEI. CDR3 length: 11 amino acids. The full variable domain, with the rest looked up from reference TRBV2 and TRBJ2-3, is EPEVTQTPSHQVTQMGQEVILRCVPISNHLYFYWYRQILGQKVEFLVSFYNNEISEKSEIFDDQFSVERPDGSNFTLKIRSTKLEDSAMYFCASLSTDTQYFGPGTRLTVL.

This clonotype was seen only a few times. V is TRBV13 and J is TRBJ2-7, with a possible D match to TRBD2 (6 bases). Germline assignment: CDR1 PRHDT and CDR2 FYEKMQ (reference sequence). The CDR3 is made up of 15 amino acids. Trimming stripped 6 bases from V and 2 bases from J, with 17 bases between. CDR3 protein: CASSLLGTEAYEQYF. The CDR3 nucleotides are TGTGCCAGCAGTCTACTCGGGACTGAGGCCTACGAGCAGTACTTC.

This clonotype was observed many times. The chain carries TRBV2 and TRBJ1-6; D ambiguous. Germline V gives CDR1 SNHLY, CDR2 FYNNEI. The ends were cut back, 6 bases at V and 14 bases at J, with 14 bases in the middle. The CDR3 contains 12 residues. The CDR3 bases are TGTGCCAGCAGGCCCTCTCCAAGCACCCTCCACTTT. It is translated as CASRPSPSTLHF.

The chain employs TRBV7-8 and TRBJ2-7, with D perhaps TRBD1 (6 bases). Germline CDR1 is SGHVS and CDR2 is FQNEAQ. This CDR3 is built from 13 residues. Trimming left V 5 bases short and J 2 bases short, with 10 bases between. CDR3 in DNA: TGTGCCAGCAGCGAACCAGGGGCCTACGAGCAGTACTTC. Its translation: CASSEPGAYEQYF. The entire variable domain, with the rest obtained from reference TRBV7-8 and TRBJ2-7, is as follows: GAGVSQSPRYKVAKRGQDVALRCDPISGHVSLFWYQQALGQGPEFLTYFQNEAQLDKSGLPSDRFFAERPEGSVSTLKIQRTQQEDSAVYLCASSEPGAYEQYFGPGTRLTVT.

This clonotype appeared a few times. The V gene is TRBV20-1, the J gene TRBJ2-2; a possible D gene is TRBD2 (5 bases). The germline V and J ends were trimmed by 1 base and 5 bases, with 11 bases remaining between them. Germline-derived CDR1 and CDR2 are DFQATT and SNEGSKA (reference sequence). CDR3 size: 14 residues. The CDR3 is CSARAAPGTGELFF. The CDR3 region has the DNA TGCAGTGCTAGAGCGGCTCCGGGGACCGGGGAGCTGTTTTTT.